One and the same sample provided the 23 T cell receptor beta chains below, sequenced in a study of OX40 agonist ivuxolimab in advanced cancers. TCRdb's copy holds only in-frame clones and misses some; the assay was immunoSEQ multiplex PCR. This sample has about 96,000 clones; around 80% occur once, and the top ten carry around 5.5%. The specimen was CD4+ or CD8+ T cells sorted from blood, collected in a trial of the OX40 agonist ivuxolimab. The receptor set was obtained from an adult with an advanced solid tumor such as melanoma, head and neck, liver or kidney cancer.

The chain links TRBV7-2 to TRBJ1-1; the match to TRBD1 covers 8 bases. The germline CDR1 and CDR2 sequences are SGHTA and FQGNSA. CDR3 size: 14 residues. The V segment lost 4 bases and the J segment 5 bases; nucleotides outside the gene matches: 6. CDR3 in DNA: TGTGCCAGCAGCTCCCAACAGGGGGGTACTGAAGCTTTCTTT. It codes for CASSSQQGGTEAFF.

V gene TRBV6-4 combines with J gene TRBJ1-2; D is ambiguous. Looked up from germline, CDR1 is MRHNA and CDR2 is SNTAGT. This CDR3 comprises 11 residues. The V end lost 7 bases, the J end lost 6 bases, and 9 bases lay between the germline ends. CDR3 nucleotide sequence: TGTGCCAGCACCGAGAAAGATGGCTACACCTTC. This encodes CASTEKDGYTF.

The J gene is TRBJ1-1, the V gene TRBV5-1; D is unclear. Germline V gene lookup returns CDR1 SGHRS and CDR2 YFSETQ. The CDR3 covers 14 residues. Trimming removed 0 bases from V and 10 bases from J, with 16 bases in between. DNA of the CDR3: TGCGCCAGCAGCTTGGCCTTCGCCAACCCCCTAGCTTTCTTT. This gives the protein CASSLAFANPLAFF.

The rearrangement uses TRBV6-6 and TRBJ1-1; maybe TRBD1 (5 bases). CDR1 is MNHNY, CDR2 SVGAGI, per germline (reference sequence). V lost 5 bases and J lost 4, with 11 bases in between. This CDR3 has 13 residues. CDR3 loop: CASSTGGGTEAFF. CDR3 DNA: TGTGCCAGCAGTACCGGTGGGGGCACTGAAGCTTTCTTT.

CDR3 protein: CASSLGGEIFGYTF. CDR3 DNA: TGTGCCAGCAGCCTAGGCGGGGAGATCTTTGGCTACACCTTC. The gene calls are TRBV6-6 and TRBJ1-2, with D unresolved. The length of the CDR3 is 14 residues. Trimming stripped 6 bases from V and 7 bases from J, with 18 bases between. Per germline, CDR1 MNHNY and CDR2 SVGAGI (reference sequence).

CDR3 DNA: TGTGCCAGCAGCGTGACAGGGAACACTGAAGCTTTCTTT. Amino acids: CASSVTGNTEAFF. The gene calls are TRBV9 and TRBJ1-1, with TRBD1 as a possible D gene (6 bases). The germline gives CDR1 SGDLS, CDR2 YYNGEE. V was clipped by 2 bases and J by 1 base, with 6 bases between them. The CDR3 has 13 residues.

J is TRBJ2-1 and V is TRBV5-8; TRBD2 aligns across 12 bases. CDR3 size: 15 residues. Germline-derived CDR1 and CDR2 are SGHTS and YDEGEE. With V trimmed by 0 bases and J by 8 bases, 3 bases remained unmatched. Here the CDR3 DNA reads TGTGCCAGCAGCTTGGGGACTAGCGGGAAAGATGAGCAGTTCTTC. It yields the protein CASSLGTSGKDEQFF.

The chain joins TRBV15 to TRBJ2-1; 10 bases fit TRBD2. The CDR3 has 13 amino acids. J lost 8 bases, V lost 6 bases, and 4 bases had no gene match. Germline CDR1 is LNHNV and CDR2 is YYDKDF (reference sequence). Here the CDR3 reads CATRALAGDEQFF. CDR3 sequence (DNA): TGTGCCACCAGGGCCCTAGCGGGGGATGAGCAGTTCTTC.

The rearrangement links TRBV7-2 to TRBJ1-2; D remains unclear. From germline, CDR1 is SGHTA and CDR2 FQGNSA. CDR3 size: 15 residues. Trimming took 1 base from V and 8 from J, leaving 17 bases between them. CDR3 residues: CASSLVVGGAQGYTF. For the CDR3, the DNA is TGTGCCAGCAGCTTAGTGGTAGGCGGCGCCCAGGGCTACACCTTC. Variable domain in full (rest from reference TRBV7-2 and TRBJ1-2): GAGVSQSPSNKVTEKGKDVELRCDPISGHTALYWYRQSLGQGLEFLIYFQGNSAPDKSGLPSDRFSAERTGGSVSTLTIQRTQQEDSAVYLCASSLVVGGAQGYTFGSGTRLTVV.

The chain links TRBV2 to TRBJ2-7; TRBD2 matches 16 bases. This CDR3 is 18 amino acids long. CDR1 is SNHLY and CDR2 is FYNNEI in the germline V gene. Losses at the gene ends were 2 bases for V and 6 bases for J; bases not matched to a gene: 10. CDR3 sequence (DNA): TGTGCCAGCAGTGAAAGGGGACTAGCGGGGGGGCCGATGGGCGAGCAGTACTTC. It translates to CASSERGLAGGPMGEQYF.

The chain employs TRBV10-3 and TRBJ1-3; D is undetermined. The CDR3 contains 15 residues. In germline, CDR1 is ENHRY, CDR2 SYGVKD. Trimming removed 3 bases from V and 0 bases from J, with 9 bases in between. The CDR3 region has the DNA TGTGCCATCAGTGACGTCATTAGCTCTGGAAACACCATATATTTT. Residues: CAISDVISSGNTIYF.

This clone was counted once. V usage is TRBV13 and J usage is TRBJ2-1, with 12 bases fitting TRBD2. Losses at the gene ends were 4 bases for V and 2 bases for J; bases not matched to a gene: 6. There are 17 residues in the CDR3. Germline values: CDR1 PRHDT, CDR2 FYEKMQ (reference sequence). CDR3 in DNA: TGTGCCAGCAGCTCACCCCTAGCGGGGGGGCCCTACAATGAGCAGTTCTTC. Its translation: CASSSPLAGGPYNEQFF.

The chain links TRBV9 to TRBJ2-3, with TRBD2 identical over 13 bases. The germline CDR1 and CDR2 sequences are SGDLS and YYNGEE. The CDR3 extends over 17 amino acids. V gave up 1 base and J gave up 1 base; unmatched junction bases: 3. CDR3 sequence reads: CASSVSGTSGGTDTQYF. The CDR3 DNA follows: TGTGCCAGCAGCGTATCCGGGACTAGCGGGGGCACAGATACGCAGTATTTT.

The chain combines TRBV6-6 with TRBJ1-1, with D unresolved. This CDR3 region has 14 residues. V was clipped by 2 bases and J by 1 base, with 8 bases between them. CDR1 is MNHNY and CDR2 is SVGAGI in the germline V gene (reference sequence). CDR3: CASSYKKGNTEAFF. The CDR3 DNA reads as TGTGCCAGCAGTTACAAAAAGGGGAACACTGAAGCTTTCTTT.

J is TRBJ2-1 and V is TRBV7-3; 8 nucleotides align to TRBD1. The CDR3 runs to 14 residues. The germline V gene encodes CDR1 SGHTA and CDR2 FQGTGA. The V and J ends lost 5 bases and 6 bases, in that order; junction bases with no gene match: 6. For the CDR3, the DNA is TGTGCCAGCAGCCTAGCAGGGGGCATCAATGAGCAGTTCTTC. Residues: CASSLAGGINEQFF.

The V gene is TRBV7-9, the J gene TRBJ2-7; tentatively, D is TRBD2 (5 bases). Germline loops: CDR1 SEHNR, CDR2 FQNEAQ (reference sequence). V dropped 2 bases and J dropped 6 bases, with 11 bases sitting between them. The CDR3 loop spans 13 amino acids. The CDR3 coding sequence is TGTGCCAGCAGCTTAAGTCTAGCCGGCGAGCAGTACTTC. Amino acid sequence: CASSLSLAGEQYF. Full variable domain (remainder filled in from reference TRBV7-9 and TRBJ2-7): DTGVSQNPRHKITKRGQNVTFRCDPISEHNRLYWYRQTLGQGPEFLTYFQNEAQLEKSRLLSDRFSAERPKGSFSTLEIQRTEQGDSAMYLCASSLSLAGEQYFGPGTRLTVT.

V usage is TRBV5-5 and J usage is TRBJ1-1, with no clear D. The length of the CDR3 is 12 residues. Germline V lookup: CDR1 SGHKS, CDR2 YYEKEE (reference sequence). The V end lost 0 bases, the J end lost 8 bases, and 8 bases lay between the germline ends. CDR3 bases: TGTGCCAGCAGCTTGGCGGCAGAAGAAGCTTTCTTT. Its protein is CASSLAAEEAFF.

This clone was observed a single time. The chain links TRBV30 to TRBJ1-1; no definite D call. The germline CDR1 and CDR2 sequences are GTSNPN and SVGIG (reference sequence). V was shortened by 2 bases and J by 2 bases, with 6 bases between the two germline ends. The CDR3 has 12 amino acids. The CDR3 DNA reads TGTGCCTGGAGTAACAGCAACACTGAAGCTTTCTTT. Translated: CAWSNSNTEAFF.

The table lists this clone with a few counts. V gene TRBV2 combines with J gene TRBJ1-1; 7 positions agree with TRBD1. V shed 3 bases and J 6 bases; nucleotides not matched to a gene: 1. The CDR3 sequence is 12 residues long. The V gene's germline CDR1 is SNHLY and CDR2 FYNNEI. The CDR3 DNA sequence: TGTGCCAGCAGTGATGGGACAGCTGAAGCTTTCTTT. It translates to CASSDGTAEAFF.

This clone came up a few times. The chain recombines TRBV6-6 with TRBJ1-2; perhaps TRBD1 as D (5 bases). The germline gives CDR1 MNHNY, CDR2 SVGAGI (reference sequence). The V and J ends lost 10 bases and 2 bases respectively, with 8 bases between them. The CDR3 is 11 amino acids. CDR3 bases: TGTGCCACGGGGGTGAACTATGGCTACACCTTC. This sequence encodes CATGVNYGYTF.

The rearrangement uses TRBV4-3 and TRBJ2-3; 7 nucleotides line up with TRBD2. This CDR3 has 17 residues. Germline-derived CDR1 and CDR2 are LGHNA and YSLEER. V gave up 2 bases and J gave up 0 bases; unmatched junction bases: 8. The CDR3 loop is CASSQNSGRLSTDTQYF. Written as DNA, the CDR3 is TGCGCCAGCAGCCAAAACTCCGGGAGGCTTAGCACAGATACGCAGTATTTT.

The gene calls are TRBV7-2 and TRBJ2-7; 7 nucleotides line up with TRBD2. The germline V gene has CDR1 SGHTA and CDR2 FQGNSA. Trimming removed 5 bases from V and 0 bases from J; junction bases left unmatched: 4. This CDR3 contains 14 residues. The CDR3 sequence: CASSPGRSSYEQYF. The CDR3 bases are TGTGCCAGCAGCCCCGGGAGGAGCTCCTACGAGCAGTACTTC.

In this sample, this clone turned up a few times. This same CDR3 is encoded by further DNA sequences in the sample. V is TRBV7-2 and J is TRBJ1-1; a weak D match, TRBD1 (5 bases). CDR1 is SGHTA and CDR2 is FQGNSA in the germline V gene. V was shortened by 1 base and J by 1 base, with 10 bases between the two germline ends. The CDR3 runs 15 residues. CDR3 loop: CASSLDGQGNTEAFF. CDR3 sequence (DNA): TGTGCCAGCAGCTTAGACGGCCAGGGGAACACTGAAGCTTTCTTT.